These T cell receptor beta chains were read from a single sample in a study of shared clonotypes between healthy human individuals. Measured with immunoSEQ multiplex PCR; TCRdb has only the in-frame clones, and not every one. This sample has around 600,000 clones, with around 95% found just once. The sequenced material came from naive CD8+ T cells sorted from blood. The source is a woman aged 25 to 39 in good health. The CDR3 runs from the conserved cysteine through the conserved F or W.

V gene: TRBV11-2
CDR3 protein: CASSSYHSPLYEQYF

V gene: TRBV19
CDR3 protein: CASSILGVNTEAFF

V gene: TRBV28
CDR3 protein: CASSLSWGSEQYF

V gene: TRBV6-5
CDR3 protein: CASSYRQKNEKLFF

V gene: TRBV27
CDR3 protein: CASSYVGTYEQYF

V gene: TRBV29-1
CDR3 protein: CSVESDSDSSGNTIYF

V gene: TRBV7-9
CDR3 protein: CASSLMVSGIYNEQFF

V gene: TRBV28
CDR3 protein: CASSLSASYEQYF

V gene: TRBV13
CDR3 protein: CASSQRTSGNHEQYF

V gene: TRBV6-5
CDR3 protein: CASSLVAGGPGELFF

V gene: TRBV27
CDR3 protein: CASSASYNEQFF

V gene: TRBV28
CDR3 protein: CASSEGVTFQETQYF

V gene: TRBV9
CDR3 protein: CASSVRLDTGELFF

V gene: TRBV27
CDR3 protein: CASSWGGTGELFF

V gene: TRBV27
CDR3 protein: CASSLFLGGELFF

V gene: TRBV7-8
CDR3 protein: CASSLHRANEKLFF

V gene: TRBV11-2
CDR3 protein: CASSWQGAAEAFF

V gene: TRBV6-5
CDR3 protein: CRQVPNTEAFF

V gene: TRBV21-1
CDR3 protein: CASSKASLARGTDTQYF

V gene: TRBV28
CDR3 protein: CASSFRQSYGYTF

V gene: TRBV6-1
CDR3 protein: CASSEALRVETQYF

V gene: TRBV19
CDR3 protein: CASRVGQPNTEAFF

V gene: TRBV5-6
CDR3 protein: CASSYGTGLPDTQYF